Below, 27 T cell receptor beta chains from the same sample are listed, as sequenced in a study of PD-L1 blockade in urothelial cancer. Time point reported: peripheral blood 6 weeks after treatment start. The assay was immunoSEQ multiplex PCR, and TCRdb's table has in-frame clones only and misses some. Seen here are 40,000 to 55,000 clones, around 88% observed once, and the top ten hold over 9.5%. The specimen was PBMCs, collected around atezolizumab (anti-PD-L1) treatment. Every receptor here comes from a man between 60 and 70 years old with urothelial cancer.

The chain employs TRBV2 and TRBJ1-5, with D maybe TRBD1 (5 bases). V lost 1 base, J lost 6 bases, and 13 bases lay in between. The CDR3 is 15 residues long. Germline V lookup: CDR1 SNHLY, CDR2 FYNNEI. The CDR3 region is CASSEDSGFGQPQHF. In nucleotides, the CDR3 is TGTGCCAGCAGTGAAGATTCAGGGTTTGGTCAGCCCCAGCATTTT.

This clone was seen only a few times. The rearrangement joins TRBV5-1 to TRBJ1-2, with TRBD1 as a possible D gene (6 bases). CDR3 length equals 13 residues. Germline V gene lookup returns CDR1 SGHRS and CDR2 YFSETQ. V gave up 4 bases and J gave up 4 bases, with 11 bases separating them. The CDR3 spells CASSMDSIYGYTF. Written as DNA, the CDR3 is TGCGCCAGCAGCATGGACAGCATCTATGGCTACACCTTC. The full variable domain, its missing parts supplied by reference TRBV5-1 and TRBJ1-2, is KAGVTQTPRYLIKTRGQQVTLSCSPISGHRSVSWYQQTPGQGLQFLFEYFSETQRNKGNFPGRFSGRQFSNSRSEMNVSTLELGDSALYLCASSMDSIYGYTFGSGTRLTVV.

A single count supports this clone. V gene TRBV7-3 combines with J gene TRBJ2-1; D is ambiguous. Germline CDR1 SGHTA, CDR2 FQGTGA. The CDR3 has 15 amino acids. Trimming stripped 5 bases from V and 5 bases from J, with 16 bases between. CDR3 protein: CASSPSLVLNNEQFF. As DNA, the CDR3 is TGTGCCAGCAGCCCTAGTCTTGTCCTGAACAATGAGCAGTTCTTC.

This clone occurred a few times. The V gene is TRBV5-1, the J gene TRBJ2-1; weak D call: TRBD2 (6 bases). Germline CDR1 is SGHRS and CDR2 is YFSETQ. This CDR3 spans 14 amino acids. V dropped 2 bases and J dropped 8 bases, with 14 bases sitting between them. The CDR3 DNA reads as TGCGCCAGCAGCTTTCAAGGAGGGTTGGATGAGCAGTTCTTC. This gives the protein CASSFQGGLDEQFF.

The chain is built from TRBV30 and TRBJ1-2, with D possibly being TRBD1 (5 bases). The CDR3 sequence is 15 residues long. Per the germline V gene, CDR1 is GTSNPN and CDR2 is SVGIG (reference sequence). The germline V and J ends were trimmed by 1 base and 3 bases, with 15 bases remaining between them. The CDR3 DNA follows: TGTGCCTGGAGTGCCGGTTGGGGCCGCGACTATGGCTACACCTTC. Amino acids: CAWSAGWGRDYGYTF.

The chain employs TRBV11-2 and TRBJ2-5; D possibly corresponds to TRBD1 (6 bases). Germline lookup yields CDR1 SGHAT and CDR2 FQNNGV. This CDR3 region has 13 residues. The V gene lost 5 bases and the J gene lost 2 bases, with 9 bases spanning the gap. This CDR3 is CASSMGHQETQYF. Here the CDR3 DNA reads TGTGCCAGCAGCATGGGACATCAAGAGACCCAGTACTTC.

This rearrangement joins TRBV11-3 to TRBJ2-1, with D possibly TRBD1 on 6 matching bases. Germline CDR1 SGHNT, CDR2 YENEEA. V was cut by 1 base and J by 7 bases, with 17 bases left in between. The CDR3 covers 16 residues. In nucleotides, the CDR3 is TGTGCCAGCAGCTTAGGGAACAGGGTACCAGGTAATGAGCAGTTCTTC. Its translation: CASSLGNRVPGNEQFF.

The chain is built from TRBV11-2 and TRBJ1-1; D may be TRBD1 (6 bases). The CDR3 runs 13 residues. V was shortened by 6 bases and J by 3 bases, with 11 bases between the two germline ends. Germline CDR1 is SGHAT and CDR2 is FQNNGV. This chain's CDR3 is CASRLQGYTEAFF. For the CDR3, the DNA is TGTGCCAGCAGGTTACAGGGCTACACTGAAGCTTTCTTT. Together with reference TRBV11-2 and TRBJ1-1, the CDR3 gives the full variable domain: EAGVAQSPRYKIIEKRQSVAFWCNPISGHATLYWYQQILGQGPKLLIQFQNNGVVDDSQLPKDRFSAERLKGVDSTLKIQPAKLEDSAVYLCASRLQGYTEAFFGQGTRLTVV.

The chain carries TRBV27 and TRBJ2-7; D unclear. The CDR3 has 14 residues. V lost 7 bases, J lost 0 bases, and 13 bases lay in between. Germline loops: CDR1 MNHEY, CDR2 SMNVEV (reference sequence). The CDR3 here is CASNPRSSSYEQYF. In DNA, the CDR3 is TGTGCCAGCAATCCGAGGAGTAGCTCCTACGAGCAGTACTTC.

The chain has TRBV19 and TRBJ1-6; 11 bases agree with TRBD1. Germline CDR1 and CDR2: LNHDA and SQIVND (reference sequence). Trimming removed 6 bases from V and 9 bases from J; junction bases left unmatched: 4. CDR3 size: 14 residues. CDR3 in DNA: TGTGCCAGTAGGACCGGGACAGGGGGTTCACCCCTCCACTTT. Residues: CASRTGTGGSPLHF.

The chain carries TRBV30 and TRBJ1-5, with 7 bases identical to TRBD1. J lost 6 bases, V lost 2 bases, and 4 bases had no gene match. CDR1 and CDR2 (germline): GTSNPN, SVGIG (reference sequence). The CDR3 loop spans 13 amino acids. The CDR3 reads CAWSPTGFQPQHF. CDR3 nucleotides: TGTGCCTGGAGTCCGACAGGGTTTCAGCCCCAGCATTTT.

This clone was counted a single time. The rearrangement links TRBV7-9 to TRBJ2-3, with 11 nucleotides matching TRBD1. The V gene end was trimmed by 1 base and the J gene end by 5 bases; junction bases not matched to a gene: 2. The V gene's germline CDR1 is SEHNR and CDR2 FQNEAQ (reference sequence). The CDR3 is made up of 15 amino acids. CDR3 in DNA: TGTGCCAGCAGCTTAGGGACAGGGGGCTTAGATACGCAGTATTTT. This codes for CASSLGTGGLDTQYF.

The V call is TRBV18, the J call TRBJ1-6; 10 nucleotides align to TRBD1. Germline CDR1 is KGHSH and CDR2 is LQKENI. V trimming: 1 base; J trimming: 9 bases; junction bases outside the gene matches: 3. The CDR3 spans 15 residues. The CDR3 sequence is CASSPQGTGASPLHF. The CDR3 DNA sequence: TGTGCCAGCTCACCACAGGGGACAGGGGCTTCACCCCTCCACTTT. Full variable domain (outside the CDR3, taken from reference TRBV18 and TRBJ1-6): NAGVMQNPRHLVRRRGQEARLRCSPMKGHSHVYWYRQLPEEGLKFMVYLQKENIIDESGMPKERFSAEFPKEGPSILRIQQVVRGDSAAYFCASSPQGTGASPLHFGNGTRLTVT.

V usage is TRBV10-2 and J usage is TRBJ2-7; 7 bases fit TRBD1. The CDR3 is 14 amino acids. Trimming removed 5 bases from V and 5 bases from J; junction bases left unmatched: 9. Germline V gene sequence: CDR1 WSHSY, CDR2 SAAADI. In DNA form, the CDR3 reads TGCGCCAGCAGTCGACAGGGTGTTTTGGACGAGCAGTACTTC. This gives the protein CASSRQGVLDEQYF.

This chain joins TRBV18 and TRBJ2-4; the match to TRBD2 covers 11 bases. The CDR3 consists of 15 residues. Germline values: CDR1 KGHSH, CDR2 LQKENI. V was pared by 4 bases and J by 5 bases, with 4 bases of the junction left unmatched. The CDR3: CASSQLAGVENIQYF. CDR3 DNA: TGTGCCAGCTCACAACTAGCGGGGGTTGAAAACATTCAGTACTTC.

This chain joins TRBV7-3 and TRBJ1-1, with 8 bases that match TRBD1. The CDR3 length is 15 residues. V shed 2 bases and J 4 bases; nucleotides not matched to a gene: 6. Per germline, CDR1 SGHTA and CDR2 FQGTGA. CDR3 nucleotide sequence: TGTGCCAGCAGCTTACCCGACAGGGGACGCACTGAAGCTTTCTTT. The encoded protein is CASSLPDRGRTEAFF.

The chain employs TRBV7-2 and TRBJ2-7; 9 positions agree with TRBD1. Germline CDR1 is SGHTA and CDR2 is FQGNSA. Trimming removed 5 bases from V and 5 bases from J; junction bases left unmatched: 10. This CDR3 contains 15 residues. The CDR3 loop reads CASSPTAGQGNEQYF. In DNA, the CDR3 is TGTGCCAGCAGCCCAACTGCGGGACAGGGAAACGAGCAGTACTTC.

The CDR3 sequence is CASSQTWGANSPLHF. In DNA, the CDR3 is TGTGCCAGCAGTCAGACGTGGGGAGCTAATTCACCCCTCCACTTT. The gene calls are TRBV5-6 and TRBJ1-6; D is uncertain. The CDR3 consists of 15 residues. Per the germline V gene, CDR1 is SGHDT and CDR2 is YYEEEE. Deletions cut 5 bases from V and 6 bases from J, with 15 bases between.

The CDR3 DNA reads TGTGCCAGCAGCTCCTCAAGGGGGGGGTTCTATGGCTACACCTTC. Translated: CASSSSRGGFYGYTF. The J gene is TRBJ1-2, the V gene TRBV7-9; tentatively, D is TRBD1 (6 bases). The CDR3 runs 15 residues. Germline values: CDR1 SEHNR, CDR2 FQNEAQ (reference sequence). V was shortened by 4 bases and J by 4 bases, with 16 bases between the two germline ends.

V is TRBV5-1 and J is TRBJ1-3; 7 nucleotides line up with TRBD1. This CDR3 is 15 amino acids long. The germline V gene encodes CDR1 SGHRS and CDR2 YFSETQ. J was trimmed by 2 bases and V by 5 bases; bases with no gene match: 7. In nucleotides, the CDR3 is TGCGCCAGCAGAATTGACAGGGTTGCTGGAAACACCATATATTTT. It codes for CASRIDRVAGNTIYF.

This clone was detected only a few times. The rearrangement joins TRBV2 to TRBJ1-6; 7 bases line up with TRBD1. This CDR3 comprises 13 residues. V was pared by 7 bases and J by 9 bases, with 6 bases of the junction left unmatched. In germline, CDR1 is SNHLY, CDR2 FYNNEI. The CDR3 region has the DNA TGTGCCAGCACTGACGACAGGGTTTCACCCCTCCACTTT. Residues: CASTDDRVSPLHF.

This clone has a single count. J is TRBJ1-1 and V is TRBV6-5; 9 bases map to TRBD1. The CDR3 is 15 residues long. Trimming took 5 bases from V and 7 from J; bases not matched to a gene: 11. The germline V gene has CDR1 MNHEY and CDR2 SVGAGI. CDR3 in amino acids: CASSKPGQGSREAFF. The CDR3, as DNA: TGTGCCAGCAGTAAACCGGGACAGGGAAGTCGTGAAGCTTTCTTT.

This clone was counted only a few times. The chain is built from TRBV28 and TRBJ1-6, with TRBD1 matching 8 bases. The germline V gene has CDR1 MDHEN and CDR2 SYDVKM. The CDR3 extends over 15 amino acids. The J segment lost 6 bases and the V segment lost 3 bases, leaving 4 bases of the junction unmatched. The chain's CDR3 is CASSFRGQFNSPLHF. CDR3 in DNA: TGTGCCAGCAGTTTCAGGGGGCAGTTTAATTCACCCCTCCACTTT.

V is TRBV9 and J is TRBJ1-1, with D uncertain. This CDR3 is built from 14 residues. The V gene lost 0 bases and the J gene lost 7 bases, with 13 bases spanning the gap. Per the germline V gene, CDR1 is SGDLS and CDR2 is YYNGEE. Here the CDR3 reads CASSVGVQPLEAFF. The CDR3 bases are TGTGCCAGCAGCGTAGGGGTACAGCCCCTTGAAGCTTTCTTT. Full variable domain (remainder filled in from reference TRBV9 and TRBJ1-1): DSGVTQTPKHLITATGQRVTLRCSPRSGDLSVYWYQQSLDQGLQFLIQYYNGEERAKGNILERFSAQQFPDLHSELNLSSLELGDSALYFCASSVGVQPLEAFFGQGTRLTVV.

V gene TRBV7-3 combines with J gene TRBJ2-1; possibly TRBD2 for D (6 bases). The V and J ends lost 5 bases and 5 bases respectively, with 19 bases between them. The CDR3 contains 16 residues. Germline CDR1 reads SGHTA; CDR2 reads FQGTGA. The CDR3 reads CASSQYFTGVNNEQFF. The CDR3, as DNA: TGTGCCAGCAGCCAATATTTTACGGGGGTTAACAATGAGCAGTTCTTC.

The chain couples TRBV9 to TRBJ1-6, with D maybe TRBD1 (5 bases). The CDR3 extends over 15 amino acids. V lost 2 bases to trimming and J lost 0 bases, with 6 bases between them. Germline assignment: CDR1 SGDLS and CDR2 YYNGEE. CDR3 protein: CASSVGGSYNSPLHF. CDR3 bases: TGTGCCAGCAGCGTGGGGGGCTCCTATAATTCACCCCTCCACTTT.

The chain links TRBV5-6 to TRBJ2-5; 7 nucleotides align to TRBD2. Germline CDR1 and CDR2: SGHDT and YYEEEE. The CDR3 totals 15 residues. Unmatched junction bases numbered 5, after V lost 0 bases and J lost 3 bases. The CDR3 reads CASSLGRGGEETQYF. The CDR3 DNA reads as TGTGCCAGCAGCTTGGGGAGGGGAGGGGAAGAGACCCAGTACTTC.